This T cell receptor (beta chain) is from a study of CD8 T cells in ankylosing spondylitis. Overall study findings and caveats: Prior work had noted some motif variants in reactive arthritis blood and synovial fluid.

The germline V gene encodes CDR1 MNHEY and CDR2 SVGAGI. The CDR3 has 14 amino acids. V lost 2 bases and J lost 1, with 8 bases in between. TCRdb processed the 5' RACE reads anew with MiXCR; each CDR3 protein has one entry. The sample includes 250,000 to 350,000 distinct CDR3 sequences, roughly 20% of them seen just once. As concerns this clonotype: The antigen is not known.

The chain recombines TRBV6-5 with TRBJ2-5, with D tentatively TRBD1 or TRBD2 (5 bases each). Sequencing was carried out using blood, either unsorted or a sorted T cell fraction (not recorded which). The receptor comes from a female donor with ankylosing spondylitis or in good health (not recorded which). The CDR3 loop is CASSYIGTQETQYF. For the CDR3, the DNA is TGTGCCAGCAGTTACATCGGGACCCAAGAGACCCAGTACTTC.